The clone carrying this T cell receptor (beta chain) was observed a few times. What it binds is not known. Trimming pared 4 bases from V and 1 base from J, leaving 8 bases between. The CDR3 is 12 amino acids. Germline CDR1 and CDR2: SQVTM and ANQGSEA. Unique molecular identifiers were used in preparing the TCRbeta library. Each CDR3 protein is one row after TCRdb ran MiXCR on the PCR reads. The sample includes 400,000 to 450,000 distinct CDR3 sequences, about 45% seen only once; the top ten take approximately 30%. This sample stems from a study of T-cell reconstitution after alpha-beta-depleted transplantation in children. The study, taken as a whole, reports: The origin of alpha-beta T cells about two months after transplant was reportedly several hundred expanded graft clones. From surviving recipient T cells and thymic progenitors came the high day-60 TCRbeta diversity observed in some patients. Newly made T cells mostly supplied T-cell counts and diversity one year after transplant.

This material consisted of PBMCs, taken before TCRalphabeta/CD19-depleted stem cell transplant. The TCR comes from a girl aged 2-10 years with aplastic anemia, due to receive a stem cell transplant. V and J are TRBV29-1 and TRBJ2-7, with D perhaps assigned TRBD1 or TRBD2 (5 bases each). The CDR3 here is CSVGQRSYEQYF. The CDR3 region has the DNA TGCAGCGTTGGACAGCGGTCCTACGAGCAGTACTTC.